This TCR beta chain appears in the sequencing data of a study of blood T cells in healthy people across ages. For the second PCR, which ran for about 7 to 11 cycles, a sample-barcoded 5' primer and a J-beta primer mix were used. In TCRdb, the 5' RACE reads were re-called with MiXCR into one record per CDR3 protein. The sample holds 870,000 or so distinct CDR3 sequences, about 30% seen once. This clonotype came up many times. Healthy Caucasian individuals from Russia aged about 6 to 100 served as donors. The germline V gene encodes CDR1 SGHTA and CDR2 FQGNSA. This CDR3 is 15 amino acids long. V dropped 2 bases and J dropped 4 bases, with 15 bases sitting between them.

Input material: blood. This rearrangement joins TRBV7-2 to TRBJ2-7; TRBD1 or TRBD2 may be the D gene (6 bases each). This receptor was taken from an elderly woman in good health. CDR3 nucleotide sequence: TGTGCCAGCAGCTTAAATGGAGGGGGTCGGTACGAGCAGTACTTC. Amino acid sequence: CASSLNGGGRYEQYF.